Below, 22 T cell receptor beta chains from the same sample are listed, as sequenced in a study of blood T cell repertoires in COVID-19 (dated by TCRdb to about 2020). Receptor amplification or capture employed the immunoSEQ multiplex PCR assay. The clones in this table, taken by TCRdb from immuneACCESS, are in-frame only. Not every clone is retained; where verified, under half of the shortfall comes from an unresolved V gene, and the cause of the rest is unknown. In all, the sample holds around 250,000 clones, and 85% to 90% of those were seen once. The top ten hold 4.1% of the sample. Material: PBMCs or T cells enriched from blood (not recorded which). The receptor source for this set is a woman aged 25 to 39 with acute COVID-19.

This CDR3 reads CASSIYRNEQYF. CDR3 sequence (DNA): TGTGCCAGCAGCATTTACAGGAACGAGCAGTACTTC. The chain has TRBV11-2 and TRBJ2-7, with a weak D call TRBD1 (5 bases). The ends were cut back, 5 bases at V and 5 bases at J, with 10 bases in the middle. The V gene's germline CDR1 is SGHAT and CDR2 FQNNGV. The CDR3 loop spans 12 amino acids.

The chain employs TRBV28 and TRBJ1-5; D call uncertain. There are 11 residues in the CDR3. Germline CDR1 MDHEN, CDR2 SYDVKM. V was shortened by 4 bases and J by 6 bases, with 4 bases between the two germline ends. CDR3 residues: CASSSGQPQHF. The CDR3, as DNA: TGTGCCAGCAGTTCGGGTCAGCCCCAGCATTTT. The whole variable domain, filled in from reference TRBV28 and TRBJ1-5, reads DVKVTQSSRYLVKRTGEKVFLECVQDMDHENMFWYRQDPGLGLRLIYFSYDVKMKEKGDIPEGYSVSREKKERFSLILESASTNQTSMYLCASSSGQPQHFGDGTRLSIL.

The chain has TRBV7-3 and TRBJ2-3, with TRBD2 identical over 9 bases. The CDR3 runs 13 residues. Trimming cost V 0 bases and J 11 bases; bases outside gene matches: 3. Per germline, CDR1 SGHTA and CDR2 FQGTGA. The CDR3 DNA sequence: TGTGCCAGCAGCTTAACTAGCGGGAGTCGGCAGTATTTT. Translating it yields CASSLTSGSRQYF.

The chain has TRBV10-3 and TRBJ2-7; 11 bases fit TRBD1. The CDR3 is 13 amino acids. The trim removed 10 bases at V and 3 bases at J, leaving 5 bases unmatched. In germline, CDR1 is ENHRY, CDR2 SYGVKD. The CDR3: CAKPGQGGYEQYF. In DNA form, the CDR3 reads TGTGCCAAACCGGGACAGGGGGGCTACGAGCAGTACTTC.

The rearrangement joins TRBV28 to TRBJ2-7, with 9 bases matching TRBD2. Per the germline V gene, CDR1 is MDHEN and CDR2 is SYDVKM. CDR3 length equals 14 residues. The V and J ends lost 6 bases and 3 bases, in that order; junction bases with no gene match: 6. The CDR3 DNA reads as TGTGCCAGCAGCAATTTAGCGGGAGTCTACGAGCAGTACTTC. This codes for CASSNLAGVYEQYF.

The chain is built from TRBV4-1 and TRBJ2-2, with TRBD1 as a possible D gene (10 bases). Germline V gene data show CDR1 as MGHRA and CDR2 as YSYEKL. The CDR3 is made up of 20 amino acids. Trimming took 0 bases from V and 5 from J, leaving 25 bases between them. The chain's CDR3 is CASSQDGQGVSGRGTGELFF. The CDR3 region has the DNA TGCGCCAGCAGCCAAGACGGACAGGGGGTTAGCGGGAGAGGTACCGGGGAGCTGTTTTTT.

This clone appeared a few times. The DNA of the CDR3 is TGTGCCAGCAGTGAAGGGACGGGAGATACCGATACGCAGTATTTT. This encodes CASSEGTGDTDTQYF. The rearrangement joins TRBV6-4 to TRBJ2-3; tentatively, D is TRBD2 (6 bases). Trimming shortened V by 3 bases and J by 6 bases, and 16 bases separated the two germline ends. The CDR3 runs 15 residues. Germline CDR1 MRHNA, CDR2 SNTAGT.

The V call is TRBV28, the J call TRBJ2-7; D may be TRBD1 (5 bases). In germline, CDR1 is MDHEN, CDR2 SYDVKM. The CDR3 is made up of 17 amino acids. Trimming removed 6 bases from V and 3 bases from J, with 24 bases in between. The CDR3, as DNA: TGTGCCAGCAGCCGATTACCCCCTTGGACACTGTTCTACGAGCAGTACTTC. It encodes CASSRLPPWTLFYEQYF. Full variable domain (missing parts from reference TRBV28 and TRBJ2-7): DVKVTQSSRYLVKRTGEKVFLECVQDMDHENMFWYRQDPGLGLRLIYFSYDVKMKEKGDIPEGYSVSREKKERFSLILESASTNQTSMYLCASSRLPPWTLFYEQYFGPGTRLTVT.

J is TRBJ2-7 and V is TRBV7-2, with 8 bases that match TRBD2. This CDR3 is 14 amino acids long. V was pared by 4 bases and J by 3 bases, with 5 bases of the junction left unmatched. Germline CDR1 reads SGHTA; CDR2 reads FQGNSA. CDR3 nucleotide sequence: TGTGCCAGCAGCTCCCCCGGGACTAGCTACGAGCAGTACTTC. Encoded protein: CASSSPGTSYEQYF.

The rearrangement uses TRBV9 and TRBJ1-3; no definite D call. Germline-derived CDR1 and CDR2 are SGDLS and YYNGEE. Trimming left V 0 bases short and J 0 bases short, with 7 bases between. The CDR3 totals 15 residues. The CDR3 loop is CASSVAEGSGNTIYF. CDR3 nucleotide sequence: TGTGCCAGCAGCGTAGCGGAGGGCTCTGGAAACACCATATATTTT.

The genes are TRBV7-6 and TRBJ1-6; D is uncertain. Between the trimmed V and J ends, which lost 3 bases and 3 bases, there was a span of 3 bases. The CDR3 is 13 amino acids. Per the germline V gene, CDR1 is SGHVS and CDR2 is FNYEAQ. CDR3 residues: CASSLYYNSPLHF. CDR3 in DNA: TGTGCCAGCAGCTTGTACTATAATTCACCCCTCCACTTT.

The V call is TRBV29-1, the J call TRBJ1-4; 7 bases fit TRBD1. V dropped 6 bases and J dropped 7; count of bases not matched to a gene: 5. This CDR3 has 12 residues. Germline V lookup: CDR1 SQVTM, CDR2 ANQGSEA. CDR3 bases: TGCAGCGTGACAGGGAACGGTGAAAAACTGTTTTTT. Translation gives CSVTGNGEKLFF.

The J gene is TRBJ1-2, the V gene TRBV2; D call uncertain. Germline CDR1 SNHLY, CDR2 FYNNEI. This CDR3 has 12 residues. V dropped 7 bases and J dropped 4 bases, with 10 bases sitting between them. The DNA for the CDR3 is TGTGCCAGCATGCAGATCAGCTATGGCTACACCTTC. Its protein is CASMQISYGYTF.

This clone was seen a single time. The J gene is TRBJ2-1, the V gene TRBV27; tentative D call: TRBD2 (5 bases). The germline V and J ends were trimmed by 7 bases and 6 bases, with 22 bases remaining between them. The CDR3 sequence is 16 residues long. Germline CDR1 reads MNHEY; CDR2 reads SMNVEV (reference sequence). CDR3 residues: CASTPIFVASLNEQFF. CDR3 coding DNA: TGTGCCAGCACCCCGATATTTGTAGCGTCCCTCAATGAGCAGTTCTTC.

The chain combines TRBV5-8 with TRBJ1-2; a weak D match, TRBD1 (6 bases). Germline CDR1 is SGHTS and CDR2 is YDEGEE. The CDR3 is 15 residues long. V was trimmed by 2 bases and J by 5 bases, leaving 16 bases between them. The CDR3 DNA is TGTGCCAGCAGCTTCCAAGGACAGACCTCATATGGCTACACCTTC. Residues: CASSFQGQTSYGYTF.

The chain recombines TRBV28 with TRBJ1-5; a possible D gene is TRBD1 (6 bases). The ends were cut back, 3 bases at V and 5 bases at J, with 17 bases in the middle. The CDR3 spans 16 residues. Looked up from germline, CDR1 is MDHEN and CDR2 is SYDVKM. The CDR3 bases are TGTGCCAGCAGTTTGGTCGTCCAGGGGCATTATCAGCCCCAGCATTTT. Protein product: CASSLVVQGHYQPQHF. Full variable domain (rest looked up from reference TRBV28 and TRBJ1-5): DVKVTQSSRYLVKRTGEKVFLECVQDMDHENMFWYRQDPGLGLRLIYFSYDVKMKEKGDIPEGYSVSREKKERFSLILESASTNQTSMYLCASSLVVQGHYQPQHFGDGTRLSIL.

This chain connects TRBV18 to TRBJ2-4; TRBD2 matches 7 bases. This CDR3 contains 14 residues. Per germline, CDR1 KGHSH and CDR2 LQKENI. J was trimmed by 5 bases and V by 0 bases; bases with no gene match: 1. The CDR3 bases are TGTGCCAGCTCACCACCAAGCGGGGAAAACATTCAGTACTTC. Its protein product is CASSPPSGENIQYF. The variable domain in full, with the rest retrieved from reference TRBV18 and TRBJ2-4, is NAGVMQNPRHLVRRRGQEARLRCSPMKGHSHVYWYRQLPEEGLKFMVYLQKENIIDESGMPKERFSAEFPKEGPSILRIQQVVRGDSAAYFCASSPPSGENIQYFGAGTRLSVL.

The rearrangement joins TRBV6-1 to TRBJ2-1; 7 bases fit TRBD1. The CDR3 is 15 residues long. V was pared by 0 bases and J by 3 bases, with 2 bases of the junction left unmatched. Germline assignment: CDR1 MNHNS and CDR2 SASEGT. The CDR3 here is CASSEASGGYNEQFF. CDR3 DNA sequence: TGTGCCAGCAGTGAAGCGTCAGGGGGCTACAATGAGCAGTTCTTC.

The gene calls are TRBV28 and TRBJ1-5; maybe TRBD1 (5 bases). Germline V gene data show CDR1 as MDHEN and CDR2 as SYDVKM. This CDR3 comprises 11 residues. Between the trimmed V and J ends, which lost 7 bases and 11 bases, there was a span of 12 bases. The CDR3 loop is CASTLGGTQHF. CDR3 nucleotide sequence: TGTGCCAGCACCCTGGGGGGGACCCAGCATTTT.

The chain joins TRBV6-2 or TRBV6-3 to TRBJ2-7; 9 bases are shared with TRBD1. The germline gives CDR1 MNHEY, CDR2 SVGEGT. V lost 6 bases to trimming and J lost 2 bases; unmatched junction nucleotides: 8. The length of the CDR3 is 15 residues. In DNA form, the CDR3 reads TGTGCCAGCAGCAACCTCGGACAGGGGCCCTACGAGCAGTACTTC. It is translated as CASSNLGQGPYEQYF.

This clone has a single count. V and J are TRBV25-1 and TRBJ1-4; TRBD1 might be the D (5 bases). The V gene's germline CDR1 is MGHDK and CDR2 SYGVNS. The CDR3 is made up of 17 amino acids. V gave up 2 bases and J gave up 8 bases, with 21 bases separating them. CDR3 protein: CASSEVKIRGVQEKLFF. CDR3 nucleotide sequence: TGTGCCAGCAGTGAAGTGAAGATAAGGGGCGTACAAGAAAAACTGTTTTTT.

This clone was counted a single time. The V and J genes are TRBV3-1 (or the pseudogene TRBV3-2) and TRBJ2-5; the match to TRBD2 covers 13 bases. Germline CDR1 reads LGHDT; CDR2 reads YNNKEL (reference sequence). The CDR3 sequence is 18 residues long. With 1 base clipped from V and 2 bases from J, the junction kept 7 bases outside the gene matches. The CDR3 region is CASSQAAWTSGRQETQYF. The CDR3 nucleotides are TGTGCCAGCAGCCAAGCTGCTTGGACTAGCGGGAGACAAGAGACCCAGTACTTC.